The subject of this entry is one T cell receptor (beta chain). Per the original methods: Nucleated cell number was recorded as an estimate derived from reference gene primer amplification. Assay used: immunoSEQ multiplex PCR; TCRdb lists only in-frame clones, some missing. That table furnishes V, J and clone size, whereas the DNA furnished D and trimming. The table lists 390,000 or so clones, roughly four fifths of them singletons, with about 5.4% in the top ten. Recovered status in Cohort 3 required two negative PCRs, clearance, or symptom resolution. The sample comes from a study of blood T cell repertoires in COVID-19. Study background: COVID-19 samples collected from the United States, Italy and Spain covered acute and convalescent phases. Nucleic acid was either cDNA or gDNA, and it came from T cells, B-cell-depleted T cells, or PBMCs.

There are 17 residues in the CDR3. Germline V CDR1 and CDR2: LNHDA, SQIVND (reference sequence). Losses at the gene ends were 0 bases for V and 1 base for J; bases not matched to a gene: 6. The clonotype was recovered from a woman aged 50 to 65 who had recovered from COVID-19. The chain has TRBV19 and TRBJ2-1; 7 nucleotides align to TRBD1. Sequenced: PBMCs or T cells enriched from blood (not recorded which). CDR3 coding DNA: TGTGCCAGTAGTATAGATTTAGCGACAGGGTCCTACAATGAGCAGTTCTTC. Protein: CASSIDLATGSYNEQFF.